This record covers a single TCR beta chain. Antigen unknown. Produced via immunoSEQ multiplex PCR; TCRdb's table is partial and in-frame only. The data contain about 88,000 clones, approximately 88% of them singletons. This sample stems from a study of T cell responses to AZD1222 COVID-19 vaccine. Study results and caveats: The donor group comprised mostly white British people and more females; the analysis possibly underestimated clonal diversity.

Trimming stripped 1 base from V and 4 bases from J, with 18 bases between. From germline, CDR1 is SGHKS and CDR2 YYEKEE (reference sequence). The CDR3 has 16 amino acids. J is TRBJ2-7 and V is TRBV5-5, with a possible D match to TRBD1 (5 bases). The source is an adult in good health. This material consisted of peripheral blood, taken on day 0 of AZD1222 vaccination. Here the CDR3 reads CASSLLVARVAYEQYF. As DNA, the CDR3 is TGTGCCAGCAGCTTGTTAGTCGCCAGGGTGGCATACGAGCAGTACTTC. Combining the CDR3 with reference TRBV5-5 and TRBJ2-7 gives the whole variable domain DAGVTQSPTHLIKTRGQQVTLRCSPISGHKSVSWYQQVLGQGPQFIFQYYEKEERGRGNFPDRFSARQFPNYSSELNVNALLLGDSALYLCASSLLVARVAYEQYFGPGTRLTVT.